The 7 T cell receptor beta chains listed next were all sequenced from one sample in a study of T cell responses to AZD1222 COVID-19 vaccine. Clones were read by immunoSEQ multiplex PCR, and TCRdb kept only the in-frame ones, dropping some. The sample lists tens of thousands of clones; approximately 90% were seen once. Source: peripheral blood, taken 28 days after the second AZD1222 dose. All receptors derive from an adult who received the AZD1222 COVID-19 vaccine.

The chain recombines TRBV30 with TRBJ2-7; D gene ambiguous. The CDR3 runs to 13 residues. Trimming took off 0 bases at V and 1 base at J, with 7 bases between the two ends. Looked up from germline, CDR1 is GTSNPN and CDR2 is SVGIG (reference sequence). CDR3 coding DNA: TGTGCCTGGAGTGTATCGGTTTCCTACGAGCAGTACTTC. Its protein product is CAWSVSVSYEQYF.

This clone has a single count. The chain recombines TRBV15 with TRBJ2-6; D possibly corresponds to TRBD1 (5 bases). Germline CDR1 reads LNHNV; CDR2 reads YYDKDF (reference sequence). The CDR3 is made up of 17 amino acids. The V end was cut by 2 bases, the J end by 0 bases, with 11 bases between. CDR3 region: CATSRKDDSSGANVLTF. The CDR3 DNA reads as TGTGCCACCAGCAGAAAGGACGACAGCTCTGGGGCCAACGTCCTGACTTTC.

Here the CDR3 DNA reads TGTGCCAGCGGAGGGGGGACCGGGGAGCTGTTTTTT. It translates to CASGGGTGELFF. The chain uses TRBV6-5 and TRBJ2-2, with D possibly called TRBD1 or TRBD2 (6 bases each). V gave up 8 bases and J gave up 5 bases, with 9 bases separating them. The CDR3 sequence is 12 residues long. Germline assignment: CDR1 MNHEY and CDR2 SVGAGI.

The chain carries TRBV30 and TRBJ2-3, with 9 bases aligning to TRBD1. CDR1 and CDR2 from the germline V gene are GTSNPN and SVGIG (reference sequence). Trimming took 3 bases from V and 0 from J; bases not matched to a gene: 19. The CDR3 sequence is 20 residues long. The DNA of the CDR3 is TGTGCCTGGAGCCCTAAACAGGGGGCGGCCCTAGCGGCCAGCACAGATACGCAGTATTTT. Translated: CAWSPKQGAALAASTDTQYF.

The chain joins TRBV12-3 or TRBV12-4 to TRBJ2-7; D is unresolved. The CDR3 totals 12 residues. With 6 bases removed from V and 2 bases from J, the gap between germline ends came to 8 bases. The chain's CDR3 is CASRVDTYEQYF. CDR3 in DNA: TGTGCCAGCAGAGTTGATACCTACGAGCAGTACTTC.

This chain joins TRBV7-2 and TRBJ2-7; 12 nucleotides align to TRBD2. The CDR3 length is 15 residues. The V and J ends lost 5 bases and 3 bases, in that order; junction bases with no gene match: 5. The germline V gene encodes CDR1 SGHTA and CDR2 FQGNSA. The CDR3 DNA reads as TGTGCCAGCAGCACGGGACTAGCGGGCATCTACGAGCAGTACTTC. It specifies CASSTGLAGIYEQYF.

This chain joins TRBV9 and TRBJ2-1; D is uncertain. V lost 1 base and J 9 bases, leaving 8 bases between the germline ends. The CDR3 is 12 residues long. Germline V lookup: CDR1 SGDLS, CDR2 YYNGEE. The CDR3 protein is CASSVRTSEQFF. For the CDR3, the DNA is TGTGCCAGCAGCGTAAGAACCAGTGAGCAGTTCTTC.